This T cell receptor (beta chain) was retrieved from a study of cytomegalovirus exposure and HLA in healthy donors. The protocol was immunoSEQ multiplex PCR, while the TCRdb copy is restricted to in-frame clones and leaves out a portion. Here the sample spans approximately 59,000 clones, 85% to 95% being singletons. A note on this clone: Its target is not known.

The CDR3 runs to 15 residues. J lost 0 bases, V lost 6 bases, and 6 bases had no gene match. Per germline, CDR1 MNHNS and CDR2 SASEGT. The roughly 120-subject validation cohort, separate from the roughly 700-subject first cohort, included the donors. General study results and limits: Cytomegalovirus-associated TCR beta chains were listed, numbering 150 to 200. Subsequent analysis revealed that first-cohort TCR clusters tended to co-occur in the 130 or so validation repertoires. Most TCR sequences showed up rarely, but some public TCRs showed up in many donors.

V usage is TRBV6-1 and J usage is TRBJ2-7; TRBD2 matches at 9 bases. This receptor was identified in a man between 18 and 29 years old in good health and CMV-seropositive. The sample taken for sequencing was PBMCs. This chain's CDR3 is CASSGLARSSYEQYF. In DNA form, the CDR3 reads TGTGCCAGCAGCGGACTAGCGAGGAGCTCCTACGAGCAGTACTTC.